This T cell receptor beta chain was obtained from a study of blood T cell repertoires in COVID-19. Losses at the gene ends were 4 bases for V and 8 bases for J; bases not matched to a gene: 3. The CDR3 has 15 residues. Germline V lookup: CDR1 LGHDT, CDR2 YNNKEL (reference sequence). Authors' processing steps: For nucleated cells, counts were estimated from reference gene primer amplification. Profiled with immunoSEQ multiplex PCR; TCRdb holds only in-frame clones, not every one. V and J calls and clone size come straight from that table; D and trimming were deduced from the DNA. The sample consists of roughly 500,000 clones, approximately 83% of them appearing once.

The chain recombines TRBV3-1 (or the pseudogene TRBV3-2) with TRBJ2-1; the match to TRBD2 covers 15 bases. The sequence came from a human donor in a cohort sampled during active COVID-19. Material: peripheral blood. The CDR3 region is CASSPGLAGGYEQFF. The DNA for the CDR3 is TGTGCCAGCAGCCCCGGACTAGCGGGAGGGTATGAGCAGTTCTTC.